This T cell receptor (beta chain) appears in the sequencing data of a study of CD8+ T cells in alopecia areata. CDR3 length: 19 amino acids. With 0 bases clipped from V and 1 base from J, the junction kept 6 bases outside the gene matches. Germline CDR1 LGHNA, CDR2 YNFKEQ. The treatment: oral pan-JAK inhibitor, 5-10 mg twice daily. As the sequencing template, cDNA was produced by extracting RNA and reverse transcribing it. Libraries were prepared by immunoSEQ multiplex PCR; TCRdb keeps only in-frame clonotypes and omits some of them. The sample contains 100,000 or so clones, 50% to 60% of which appear only once. In its sample, this clone was seen a few times.

This TCR came from a human donor with alopecia areata. The starting material was CD8+ T cells sorted from blood, obtained at week 56, from a patient treated with tofacitinib. This chain links TRBV4-2 with TRBJ2-3; 14 bases are a match to TRBD2. The CDR3 DNA is TGTGCCAGCAGCCAAGAAGCGGGACTAGCGGGGGTTGGCACAGATACGCAGTATTTT. Translating it yields CASSQEAGLAGVGTDTQYF.